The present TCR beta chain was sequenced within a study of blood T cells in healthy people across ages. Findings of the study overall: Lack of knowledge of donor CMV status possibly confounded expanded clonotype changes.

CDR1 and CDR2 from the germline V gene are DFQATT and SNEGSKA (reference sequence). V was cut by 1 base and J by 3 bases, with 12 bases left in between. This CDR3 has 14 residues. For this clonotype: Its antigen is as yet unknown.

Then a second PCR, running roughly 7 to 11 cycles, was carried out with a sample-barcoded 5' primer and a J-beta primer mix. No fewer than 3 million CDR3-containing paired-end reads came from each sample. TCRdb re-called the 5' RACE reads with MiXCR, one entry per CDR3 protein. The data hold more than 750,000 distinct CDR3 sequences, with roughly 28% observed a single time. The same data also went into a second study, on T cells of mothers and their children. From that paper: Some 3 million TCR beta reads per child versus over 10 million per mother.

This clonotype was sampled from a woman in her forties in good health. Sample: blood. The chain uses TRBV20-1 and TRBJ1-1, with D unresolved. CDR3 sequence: CSARGAGGYTEAFF. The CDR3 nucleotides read TGCAGTGCTAGAGGAGCGGGAGGGTACACTGAAGCTTTCTTT.